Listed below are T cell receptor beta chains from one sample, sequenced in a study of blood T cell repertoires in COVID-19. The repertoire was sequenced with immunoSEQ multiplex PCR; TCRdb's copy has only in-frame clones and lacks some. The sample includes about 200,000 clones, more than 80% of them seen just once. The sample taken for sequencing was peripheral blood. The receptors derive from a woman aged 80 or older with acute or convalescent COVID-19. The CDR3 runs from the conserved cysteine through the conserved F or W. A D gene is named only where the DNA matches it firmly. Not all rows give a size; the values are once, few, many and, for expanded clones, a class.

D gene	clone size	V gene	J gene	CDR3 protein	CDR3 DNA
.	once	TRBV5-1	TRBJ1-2	CASSAGTAGYGYTF	TGCGCCAGCAGCGCCGGCACAGCCGGATATGGCTACACCTTC
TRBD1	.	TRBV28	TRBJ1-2	CASSLMQGTGNERSGYTF	TGTGCCAGCAGTCTTATGCAAGGGACAGGGAATGAAAGAAGTGGCTACACCTTC
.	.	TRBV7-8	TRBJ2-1	CASSLVGEASTMRVFF	TGTGCCAGCAGCTTAGTAGGCGAAGCAAGTACAATGAGGGTGTTCTTC
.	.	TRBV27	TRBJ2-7	CASSILDSSYEQYF	TGTGCCAGCAGTATCCTCGACTCCTCCTACGAGCAGTACTTC
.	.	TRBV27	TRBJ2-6	CASRQGSLSGANVLTF	TGTGCCAGCAGACAGGGCAGCCTCTCTGGGGCCAACGTCCTGACTTTC
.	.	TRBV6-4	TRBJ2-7	CASSDPRGGGRNEQYF	TGTGCCAGCAGTGATCCCCGAGGTGGGGGCCGAAACGAGCAGTACTTC
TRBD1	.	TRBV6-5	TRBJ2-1	CASSYGVDRDEQFF	TGTGCCAGCAGTTACGGAGTGGACAGGGATGAGCAGTTCTTC
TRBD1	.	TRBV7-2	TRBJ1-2	CASSLGDRNYGYTF	TGTGCCAGCAGCTTGGGGGACAGAAACTATGGCTACACCTTC
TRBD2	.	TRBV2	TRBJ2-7	CASSEIAGFYEQYF	TGTGCCAGCAGTGAAATAGCGGGATTCTACGAGCAGTACTTC
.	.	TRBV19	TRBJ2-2	CASSPLGGGLFF	TGTGCCAGTAGTCCCTTGGGGGGTGGACTGTTTTTT
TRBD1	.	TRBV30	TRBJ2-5	CAWSEGQPQETQYF	TGTGCCTGGAGCGAGGGACAGCCCCAAGAGACCCAGTACTTC
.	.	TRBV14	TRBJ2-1	CASSQGVNEQFF	TGTGCCAGCAGCCAAGGAGTCAATGAGCAGTTCTTC
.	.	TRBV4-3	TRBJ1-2	CASSQGQYYGYTF	TGCGCCAGCAGCCAAGGGCAGTACTATGGCTACACCTTC
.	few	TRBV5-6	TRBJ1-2	CASSLGPGFSDGYTF	TGTGCCAGCAGCTTGGGACCAGGGTTCTCGGATGGCTACACCTTC
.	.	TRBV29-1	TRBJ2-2	CSVDQTGTGELFF	TGCAGCGTTGATCAGACTGGCACCGGGGAGCTGTTTTTT
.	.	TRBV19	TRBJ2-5	CASSLNSQETQYF	TGTGCCAGTAGCCTAAATTCCCAAGAGACCCAGTACTTC
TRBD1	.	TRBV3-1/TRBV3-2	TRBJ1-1	CASTRQGSLDTEAFF	TGTGCCAGCACCCGACAGGGTTCCTTGGACACTGAAGCTTTCTTT
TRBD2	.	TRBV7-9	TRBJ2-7	CASSSGTSGSLWEQYF	TGTGCCAGCAGCTCCGGGACTAGCGGGAGCTTATGGGAGCAGTACTTC
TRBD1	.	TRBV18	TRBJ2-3	CASSPGTVTDTQYF	TGTGCCAGCTCACCGGGGACAGTCACAGATACGCAGTATTTT
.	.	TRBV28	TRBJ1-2	CASSRETDGYGYTF	TGTGCCAGCAGTCGAGAGACAGACGGCTATGGCTACACCTTC
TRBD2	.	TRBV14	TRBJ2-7	CASSSGGGFYEQYF	TGTGCCAGCAGCAGCGGGGGGGGATTTTACGAGCAGTACTTC
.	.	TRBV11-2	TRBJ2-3	CASSLNREGTDTQYF	TGTGCCAGCAGCTTGAACAGGGAGGGGACAGATACGCAGTATTTT
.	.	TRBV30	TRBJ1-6	CAWRPNRVGSPLHF	TGTGCCTGGAGGCCCAACAGGGTAGGCTCACCCCTCCACTTT
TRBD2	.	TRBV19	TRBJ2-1	CACSGSSYNEQFF	TGTGCCTGCAGCGGGAGCTCCTACAATGAGCAGTTCTTC
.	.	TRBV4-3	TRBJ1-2	CASSQDPFGTSYGYTF	TGCGCCAGCAGCCAAGATCCCTTCGGGACAAGCTATGGCTACACCTTC
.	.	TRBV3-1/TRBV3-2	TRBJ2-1	CASSSAYNEQFF	TGTGCCAGCAGCTCTGCGTACAATGAGCAGTTCTTC
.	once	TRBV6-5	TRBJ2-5	CASSYPGAQETQYF	TGTGCCAGCAGTTACCCAGGGGCCCAAGAGACCCAGTACTTC
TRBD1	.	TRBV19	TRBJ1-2	CASSNAGTGSYGYTF	TGTGCCAGTAGTAACGCCGGGACAGGAAGCTATGGCTACACCTTC